These T cell receptor beta chains were read from a single sample in a study of T cells in localized non-small cell lung cancer. The repertoire was sequenced with immunoSEQ multiplex PCR; TCRdb's copy has only in-frame clones and lacks some. The profile shows around 91,000 clones, over 80% of them singletons. The specimen comprised peripheral blood, sampled before any cancer treatment. The receptors were gathered from a man aged 40 to 69 with stage I squamous cell lung carcinoma. Both conserved end residues are part of each CDR3. A D gene is named only where the DNA matches it firmly. Some rows have no size entry. The others give once, few or many, or a class for an expanded clone.

D gene: .; J gene: TRBJ1-2; V gene: TRBV5-1; clone size: .; CDR3 DNA: TGCGCCAGCAGCTTGACGCAGACTAACTATGGCTACACCTTC; CDR3 protein: CASSLTQTNYGYTF
D gene: .; J gene: TRBJ1-1; V gene: TRBV27; clone size: few; CDR3 DNA: TGTGCCAGCAGTCCGCCGGTGGGGGGAGGGACTGAAGCTTTCTTT; CDR3 protein: CASSPPVGGGTEAFF
D gene: .; J gene: TRBJ1-1; V gene: TRBV6-5; clone size: .; CDR3 DNA: TGTGCCAGCAGTTACTCAGGGGGGGCTTATGCTTTCTTT; CDR3 protein: CASSYSGGAYAFF
D gene: .; J gene: TRBJ1-2; V gene: TRBV7-6; clone size: few; CDR3 DNA: TGTGCCAGCAGTTCGGGGTACTATGGCTACACCTTC; CDR3 protein: CASSSGYYGYTF
D gene: TRBD1; J gene: TRBJ2-7; V gene: TRBV28; clone size: .; CDR3 DNA: TGTGCCAGCAGTCCCGGGACAGTCTCCTACGAGCAGTACTTC; CDR3 protein: CASSPGTVSYEQYF
D gene: TRBD1; J gene: TRBJ1-6; V gene: TRBV7-8; clone size: .; CDR3 DNA: TGTGCCAGCAGCACCAGGGGGAGTTCACCCCTCCACTTT; CDR3 protein: CASSTRGSSPLHF
D gene: TRBD1; J gene: TRBJ1-1; V gene: TRBV29-1; clone size: .; CDR3 DNA: TGCAGCGTGACACAGGGGCGGGAGACTGAAGCTTTCTTT; CDR3 protein: CSVTQGRETEAFF
D gene: TRBD2; J gene: TRBJ2-6; V gene: TRBV18; clone size: once; CDR3 DNA: TGTGCCAGCTCACCCAGGACCGGGGGGTCCGCGTCTGGGGCCAACGTCCTGACTTTC; CDR3 protein: CASSPRTGGSASGANVLTF
D gene: TRBD2; J gene: TRBJ2-3; V gene: TRBV29-1; clone size: .; CDR3 DNA: TGCAGCGGAAAAGGTCGGGCTAGCGGTAGCACAGATACGCAGTATTTT; CDR3 protein: CSGKGRASGSTDTQYF
D gene: .; J gene: TRBJ1-2; V gene: TRBV10-3; clone size: .; CDR3 DNA: TGTGCCGCCTCAAGCCTGGACTATGGCTACACCTTC; CDR3 protein: CAASSLDYGYTF
D gene: .; J gene: TRBJ2-4; V gene: TRBV4-3; clone size: .; CDR3 DNA: TGCGCCAGCAGCCAAGCATGGGAGGGGGGAGCCAAAAACATTCAGTACTTC; CDR3 protein: CASSQAWEGGAKNIQYF
D gene: TRBD1; J gene: TRBJ1-1; V gene: TRBV6-5; clone size: .; CDR3 DNA: TGTGCCAGCAGTCCTAGGACAGGTGGGACTGAAGCTTTCTTT; CDR3 protein: CASSPRTGGTEAFF
D gene: .; J gene: TRBJ1-2; V gene: TRBV11-3; clone size: .; CDR3 DNA: TGTGCCAGCAGCCAAAAGGGCTATGGCTACACCTTC; CDR3 protein: CASSQKGYGYTF
D gene: TRBD1; J gene: TRBJ2-1; V gene: TRBV2; clone size: .; CDR3 DNA: TGTGCCAGCAGCGAACAGGGGGCCTATGAGCAGTTCTTC; CDR3 protein: CASSEQGAYEQFF
D gene: TRBD1; J gene: TRBJ1-2; V gene: TRBV5-1; clone size: .; CDR3 DNA: TGCGCCAGCAGCCTGGGACAGGGGTCGATTGGCTACACCTTC; CDR3 protein: CASSLGQGSIGYTF
D gene: .; J gene: TRBJ1-2; V gene: TRBV6-1; clone size: .; CDR3 DNA: TGTGCCAGCAGTGGAGCTTCAGGGGCCGGCTACACCTTC; CDR3 protein: CASSGASGAGYTF
D gene: TRBD2; J gene: TRBJ2-7; V gene: TRBV6-6; clone size: once; CDR3 DNA: TGTGCCAGCAGGAATCCGGGGGGGTACGAGCAGTACTTC; CDR3 protein: CASRNPGGYEQYF
D gene: .; J gene: TRBJ2-5; V gene: TRBV5-1; clone size: .; CDR3 DNA: TGCGCCAGCAGCTTGGCCGTCGGCGGCCAAGAGACCCAGTACTTC; CDR3 protein: CASSLAVGGQETQYF
D gene: .; J gene: TRBJ1-5; V gene: TRBV10-2; clone size: .; CDR3 DNA: TGCGCCAGCAGTGAGTCATTTCAGCCCCAGCATTTT; CDR3 protein: CASSESFQPQHF
D gene: .; J gene: TRBJ1-1; V gene: TRBV5-1; clone size: .; CDR3 DNA: TGCGCCAGCAGCTTGGTTCTATTGGGCAGCGGGGGCACTGAAGCTTTCTTT; CDR3 protein: CASSLVLLGSGGTEAFF
D gene: .; J gene: TRBJ2-5; V gene: TRBV6-1; clone size: .; CDR3 DNA: TGTGCCAGCAGTGAGGGTGGGGAGACCCAGTACTTC; CDR3 protein: CASSEGGETQYF
D gene: .; J gene: TRBJ1-1; V gene: TRBV7-9; clone size: .; CDR3 DNA: TGTGCCAGCAGCTTAGCGCAACTGAACACTGAAGCTTTCTTT; CDR3 protein: CASSLAQLNTEAFF
D gene: .; J gene: TRBJ1-1; V gene: TRBV29-1; clone size: .; CDR3 DNA: TGCAGCGTTGAGTTTGGGACCGAAGCTTTCTTT; CDR3 protein: CSVEFGTEAFF
D gene: .; J gene: TRBJ2-7; V gene: TRBV9; clone size: .; CDR3 DNA: TGTGCCAGCAGCGTAGGTGGAAAACTAAGCTCCTACGAGCAGTACTTC; CDR3 protein: CASSVGGKLSSYEQYF
D gene: TRBD2; J gene: TRBJ2-1; V gene: TRBV2; clone size: .; CDR3 DNA: TGTGCCAGCAGTTATAGCGGGAGTACCTACAATGAGCAGTTCTTC; CDR3 protein: CASSYSGSTYNEQFF
D gene: .; J gene: TRBJ1-4; V gene: TRBV19; clone size: .; CDR3 DNA: TGTGCCAGTAGTATAAAGGGAAGAGAAGAAAAACTGTTTTTT; CDR3 protein: CASSIKGREEKLFF
D gene: TRBD1; J gene: TRBJ2-2; V gene: TRBV2; clone size: .; CDR3 DNA: TGTGCCAGCAGTGGCAGACAGGGAGCCACCGGGGAGCTGTTTTTT; CDR3 protein: CASSGRQGATGELFF
D gene: .; J gene: TRBJ1-1; V gene: TRBV27; clone size: .; CDR3 DNA: TGTGCCTCCCGGGGGCGGAGGAACACTGAAGCTTTCTTT; CDR3 protein: CASRGRRNTEAFF
D gene: .; J gene: TRBJ2-5; V gene: TRBV4-1; clone size: .; CDR3 DNA: TGCGCCAGCAGCTTGGGTATCACAGAGACCCAGTACTTC; CDR3 protein: CASSLGITETQYF
D gene: .; J gene: TRBJ1-5; V gene: TRBV5-6; clone size: .; CDR3 DNA: TGTGCCAGCAGTCAGAAACAGGGCCCCAGGCATTTT; CDR3 protein: CASSQKQGPRHF
D gene: TRBD1; J gene: TRBJ1-6; V gene: TRBV5-5; clone size: .; CDR3 DNA: TGTGCCAGCAGCTTGGCCAGGGGGCGTAATTCACCCCTCCACTTT; CDR3 protein: CASSLARGRNSPLHF
D gene: .; J gene: TRBJ1-2; V gene: TRBV15; clone size: .; CDR3 DNA: TGTGCCACCAGCAGAGAAGGGAACAGCGGGTATGGCTACACCTTC; CDR3 protein: CATSREGNSGYGYTF
D gene: .; J gene: TRBJ2-7; V gene: TRBV15; clone size: .; CDR3 DNA: TGTGCCACCAGCAGAGTTCAAGGGGGTAAGGACGAGCAGTACTTC; CDR3 protein: CATSRVQGGKDEQYF
D gene: .; J gene: TRBJ1-5; V gene: TRBV7-3; clone size: .; CDR3 DNA: TGTGCCAGCAGCGTAGACAGCAATCAGCCCCAGCATTTT; CDR3 protein: CASSVDSNQPQHF
D gene: .; J gene: TRBJ1-2; V gene: TRBV6-1; clone size: .; CDR3 DNA: TGTGCCAGCAGTGAAACAAGTTATGGGGACCCCTATGGCTACACCTTC; CDR3 protein: CASSETSYGDPYGYTF
D gene: TRBD1; J gene: TRBJ2-1; V gene: TRBV5-1; clone size: .; CDR3 DNA: TGCGCCAGCAGCCAAGACAGGGGGCCCAATGAGCAGTTCTTC; CDR3 protein: CASSQDRGPNEQFF
D gene: TRBD2; J gene: TRBJ2-5; V gene: TRBV7-2; clone size: .; CDR3 DNA: TGTGCCAGCAGCTTAGTCTCGGCGGGAGGAGAGACCCAGTACTTC; CDR3 protein: CASSLVSAGGETQYF
D gene: TRBD2; J gene: TRBJ2-2; V gene: TRBV14; clone size: .; CDR3 DNA: TGTGCCAGCAGCCAAGATGCATCCCGGGAGGAGACCGGGGAGCTGTTTTTT; CDR3 protein: CASSQDASREETGELFF
D gene: .; J gene: TRBJ1-2; V gene: TRBV4-3; clone size: .; CDR3 DNA: TGCGCCAGCAGCCAAGACAGAAACTATGGCTACACCTTC; CDR3 protein: CASSQDRNYGYTF
D gene: .; J gene: TRBJ2-7; V gene: TRBV10-3; clone size: .; CDR3 DNA: TGTGCCATCAGTGGGATAGGGTTCTACGAGCAGTACTTC; CDR3 protein: CAISGIGFYEQYF
D gene: .; J gene: TRBJ1-5; V gene: TRBV7-9; clone size: .; CDR3 DNA: TGTGCCAGCAGCTTAGGGGCGGATCAGCCCCAGCATTTT; CDR3 protein: CASSLGADQPQHF
D gene: TRBD1; J gene: TRBJ1-6; V gene: TRBV2; clone size: few; CDR3 DNA: TGTGCCAGCAGTGGGGACAGGGGTGGATCACCCCTCCACTTT; CDR3 protein: CASSGDRGGSPLHF
D gene: .; J gene: TRBJ1-2; V gene: TRBV6-1; clone size: .; CDR3 DNA: TGTGCCAGCAGTTCGGGGACGGAGGGCAACTATGGCTACACCTTC; CDR3 protein: CASSSGTEGNYGYTF
D gene: TRBD1; J gene: TRBJ2-6; V gene: TRBV5-4; clone size: once; CDR3 DNA: TGTGCCAGCAGGGGTACAGGGGGAAGCTCTGGGGCCAACGTCCTGACTTTC; CDR3 protein: CASRGTGGSSGANVLTF
D gene: .; J gene: TRBJ1-3; V gene: TRBV4-1; clone size: .; CDR3 DNA: TGCGCCAGCAGCCAAGACGCCAGAAACACCATATATTTT; CDR3 protein: CASSQDARNTIYF
D gene: .; J gene: TRBJ2-7; V gene: TRBV6-5; clone size: few; CDR3 DNA: TGTGCCAGCAGAGGGAGCTCCTACGAGCAGTACTTC; CDR3 protein: CASRGSSYEQYF
D gene: TRBD1; J gene: TRBJ1-1; V gene: TRBV7-9; clone size: many; CDR3 DNA: TGTGCCAGCATACAGGGGGCGGGTGAAGCTTTCTTT; CDR3 protein: CASIQGAGEAFF
D gene: .; J gene: TRBJ1-6; V gene: TRBV18; clone size: .; CDR3 DNA: TGTGCCAGCTCACCCGGAGGGGATTCACCCCTCCACTTT; CDR3 protein: CASSPGGDSPLHF